The rows below give T cell receptor beta chains drawn from one sample of a study of STAT5B mutations in CD4+ large granular lymphocyte leukemia. Sequencing was performed with immunoSEQ multiplex PCR; in TCRdb, only in-frame clones are kept and a portion is missing. The data hold 25,000 to 35,000 clones, with roughly 70% observed a single time. Sequencing was performed on CD4+ T cells from blood buffy coats. These receptor sequences come from a human donor in good health. The CDR3 runs from the conserved cysteine through the conserved F or W. Each record gives: D gene, V gene, clone size, J gene, CDR3 length, CDR3 protein, CDR3 DNA. D genes are given only for firm matches. Not every row has a clone size; where given, it reads once, few, many or a size class.

>NA|TRBV9|NA|TRBJ2-3|17
CASSVATSGPFTDTQYF
TGTGCCAGCAGCGTAGCTACAAGCGGGCCATTCACAGATACGCAGTATTTT
>NA|TRBV19|NA|TRBJ2-2|14
CASSTRTDTGELFF
TGTGCCAGTAGTACCCGGACGGATACCGGGGAGCTGTTTTTT
>NA|TRBV6-4|NA|TRBJ2-3|12
CASSLDGDTQYF
TGTGCCAGCAGTTTAGATGGAGATACGCAGTATTTT
>NA|TRBV15|NA|TRBJ2-1|16
CATSRDLGYSYNEQFF
TGTGCCACCAGCAGAGATCTGGGGTACTCCTACAATGAGCAGTTCTTC
>TRBD1|TRBV7-3|NA|TRBJ2-2|18
CASSPRPQTGGTTGELFF
TGTGCCAGCAGCCCCCGACCCCAGACAGGGGGTACGACCGGGGAGCTGTTTTTT
>NA|TRBV6-5|NA|TRBJ1-4|13
CASSPPSNEKLFF
TGTGCCAGCAGTCCACCCTCTAATGAAAAACTGTTTTTT
>NA|TRBV5-8|NA|TRBJ1-1|14
CASSLRTGNTEAFF
TGTGCCAGCAGCCTAAGGACGGGGAACACTGAAGCTTTCTTT
>NA|TRBV7-2|NA|TRBJ1-5|13
CASSPKEDQPQHF
TGTGCCAGCAGCCCAAAAGAAGATCAGCCCCAGCATTTT
>NA|TRBV7-2|once|TRBJ2-5|11
CASSLQAGQYF
TGTGCCAGCAGCCTTCAGGCCGGGCAGTACTTC
>NA|TRBV18|NA|TRBJ2-3|16
CASSHRRDSGTDTQYF
TGTGCCAGCTCGCATCGCCGGGACTCAGGCACAGATACGCAGTATTTT
>TRBD2|TRBV7-7|NA|TRBJ2-5|17
CASSNGLAGTEGETQYF
TGTGCCAGCAGCAACGGACTAGCGGGGACAGAAGGAGAGACCCAGTACTTC
>NA|TRBV28|NA|TRBJ1-4|16
CASSLGGGGAGEKLFF
TGTGCCAGCAGTTTAGGGGGAGGGGGGGCCGGCGAAAAACTGTTTTTT
>NA|TRBV4-3|NA|TRBJ2-7|16
CASSLGGGGSVYEQYF
TGCGCCAGCAGCCTCGGGGGCGGTGGTAGCGTCTACGAGCAGTACTTC
>NA|TRBV5-1|once|TRBJ1-1|14
CASSLKQGLTEAFF
TGCGCCAGCAGCCTAAAACAGGGTTTGACTGAAGCTTTCTTT
>TRBD2|TRBV2|NA|TRBJ2-5|15
CASRRLAGGQETQYF
TGTGCCAGCAGGCGACTAGCGGGGGGCCAAGAGACCCAGTACTTC
>NA|TRBV14|few|TRBJ2-5|15
CASSQGGIPVETQYF
TGTGCCAGCAGCCAAGGTGGGATCCCGGTGGAAACCCAGTACTTC
>NA|TRBV30|NA|TRBJ1-5|15
CAWSVGSLWGQPQHF
TGTGCCTGGAGTGTCGGGTCTCTCTGGGGACAGCCCCAGCATTTT
>NA|TRBV7-2|NA|TRBJ1-1|14
CASSLDRVNTEAFF
TGTGCCAGCAGCTTAGACAGGGTTAACACTGAAGCTTTCTTT
>NA|TRBV19|few|TRBJ1-1|15
CASSIDSTVNTEAFF
TGTGCCAGTAGTATAGATTCGACGGTGAACACTGAAGCTTTCTTT
>NA|TRBV19|NA|TRBJ1-2|15
CASTKPSRGSYGYTF
TGTGCCAGTACCAAACCGTCTAGGGGGTCCTATGGCTACACCTTC
>TRBD2|TRBV7-9|NA|TRBJ2-7|16
CASSLGVAGKLYEQYF
TGTGCCAGCAGCTTAGGGGTAGCGGGAAAACTCTACGAGCAGTACTTC
>NA|TRBV5-1|NA|TRBJ2-1|15
CASSLRQGGGNEQFF
TGCGCCAGCAGCTTGAGGCAAGGGGGGGGAAATGAGCAGTTCTTC